These T cell receptor beta chains were read from a single sample in a study of T cell responses to AZD1222 COVID-19 vaccine. Sequencing used immunoSEQ multiplex PCR; TCRdb keeps in-frame clones, though not all of them. The repertoire holds 130,000 or so clones, roughly 89% seen once, with less than 30% in the top ten. The sequencing used peripheral blood, collected on day 0 of AZD1222 vaccination. The receptor set was obtained from an adult in good health. CDR3s include the opening cysteine and the closing phenylalanine or tryptophan. Fields, in order: J gene, V gene, D gene, clone size, CDR3 protein, CDR3 DNA. D genes are given only for firm matches. Not all rows give a size; the values are once, few, many and, for expanded clones, a class.

j_gene: TRBJ2-7
v_gene: TRBV6-5
d_gene: TRBD2
abundance: -
CDR3aa: CASRSGRGEQYF
CDR3nt: TGTGCCAGCCGGAGCGGGAGGGGTGAGCAGTACTTC

j_gene: TRBJ2-7
v_gene: TRBV12-5
d_gene: -
abundance: -
CDR3aa: CASGRDSYEQYF
CDR3nt: TGTGCTAGTGGCCGCGACTCCTACGAGCAGTACTTC

j_gene: TRBJ2-1
v_gene: TRBV9
d_gene: -
abundance: -
CDR3aa: CAPSPQGNSYNEQFF
CDR3nt: TGCGCCCCCAGCCCCCAGGGTAACTCCTACAATGAGCAGTTCTTC

j_gene: TRBJ2-5
v_gene: TRBV7-8
d_gene: -
abundance: -
CDR3aa: CASSLGLGGPYVETQYF
CDR3nt: TGTGCCAGCAGCTTAGGTCTTGGGGGGCCGTATGTTGAGACCCAGTACTTC

j_gene: TRBJ1-1
v_gene: TRBV21-1
d_gene: -
abundance: -
CDR3aa: CASSKAMRDGTEAFF
CDR3nt: TGTGCCAGCAGCAAAGCAATGAGGGACGGCACTGAAGCTTTCTTT

j_gene: TRBJ1-3
v_gene: TRBV3-1/TRBV3-2
d_gene: -
abundance: -
CDR3aa: CASSPRWRVGNTIYF
CDR3nt: TGTGCCAGCAGCCCCCGGTGGAGGGTGGGAAACACCATATATTTT

j_gene: TRBJ1-3
v_gene: TRBV3-1/TRBV3-2
d_gene: -
abundance: -
CDR3aa: CASSHLNSGNTIYF
CDR3nt: TGTGCCAGCAGCCATCTTAACTCTGGAAACACCATATATTTT

j_gene: TRBJ1-2
v_gene: TRBV6-6
d_gene: -
abundance: once
CDR3aa: CASSYTSAGFNYGYTF
CDR3nt: TGTGCCAGCAGTTACACCTCCGCCGGGTTTAACTATGGCTACACCTTC

j_gene: TRBJ1-1
v_gene: TRBV5-1
d_gene: -
abundance: -
CDR3aa: CASSLAGVVGAFF
CDR3nt: TGCGCCAGCAGCTTGGCGGGAGTAGTTGGGGCTTTCTTT

j_gene: TRBJ2-7
v_gene: TRBV7-2
d_gene: -
abundance: -
CDR3aa: CASSVDYYEQYF
CDR3nt: TGTGCCAGCAGCGTAGACTACTACGAGCAGTACTTC

j_gene: TRBJ1-2
v_gene: TRBV7-2
d_gene: -
abundance: once
CDR3aa: CASSLAQQYGYTF
CDR3nt: TGTGCCAGCAGCTTAGCCCAGCAGTATGGCTACACCTTC

j_gene: TRBJ2-1
v_gene: TRBV5-1
d_gene: TRBD2
abundance: -
CDR3aa: CASSQITSGSLFYNEQFF
CDR3nt: TGCGCCAGCAGTCAGATTACTAGCGGGAGTCTATTTTACAATGAGCAGTTCTTC

j_gene: TRBJ1-5
v_gene: TRBV5-6
d_gene: -
abundance: few
CDR3aa: CASSLRGTVSNQPQHF
CDR3nt: TGTGCCAGCAGCTTGCGAGGGACCGTTAGCAATCAGCCCCAGCATTTT

j_gene: TRBJ1-2
v_gene: TRBV27
d_gene: TRBD1
abundance: -
CDR3aa: CASSLVSGGDRAGSYGYTF
CDR3nt: TGTGCCAGCAGTTTAGTATCAGGGGGCGACAGGGCGGGTTCATATGGCTACACCTTC

j_gene: TRBJ1-3
v_gene: TRBV5-1
d_gene: TRBD1
abundance: -
CDR3aa: CASSLHGTDTGNTIYF
CDR3nt: TGCGCCAGCAGCTTGCATGGGACAGACACTGGAAACACCATATATTTT

j_gene: TRBJ1-2
v_gene: TRBV3-1/TRBV3-2
d_gene: TRBD1
abundance: few
CDR3aa: CASSQVIAGTGGDGYTF
CDR3nt: TGTGCCAGCAGCCAAGTCATCGCCGGGACAGGGGGGGATGGCTACACCTTC

j_gene: TRBJ2-2
v_gene: TRBV19
d_gene: -
abundance: once
CDR3aa: CASSETATGELFF
CDR3nt: TGTGCCAGTAGTGAGACAGCCACCGGGGAGCTGTTTTTT